Listed below are T cell receptor beta chains from one sample, sequenced in a study of PD-1 blockade in classical Hodgkin lymphoma. Some clones are missing from TCRdb's copy, which holds only in-frame ones; the method was immunoSEQ multiplex PCR. The sample holds some 30,000 clones, less than 90% seen once. Sequenced sample: CD4+ T cells from blood. All receptors come from a human donor with classical Hodgkin lymphoma. The CDR3 runs from the conserved cysteine through the conserved F or W. Each record gives: J gene, clone size, D gene, V gene, CDR3 protein. D genes are given only for firm matches. Clone size is given for some rows only: seen once, a few or many times, or a class if the clone is expanded.

>TRBJ2-7|.|TRBD2|TRBV5-1
CASSLAGASGAYEQYF
>TRBJ1-3|.|.|TRBV5-6
CASNPSSAGNTIYF
>TRBJ1-1|few|TRBD1|TRBV6-6
CASNRDRVMNTEAFF
>TRBJ2-3|.|TRBD2|TRBV7-3
CASSLGLAPDTQYF
>TRBJ2-3|.|.|TRBV6-4
CASRGAEYVTQYF
>TRBJ2-3|.|.|TRBV2
CASRGGGMVDTQYF
>TRBJ2-3|.|TRBD1|TRBV9
CASSIKTGSGTDTQYF
>TRBJ1-2|.|.|TRBV10-3
CAISDPGLPGVGGYTF
>TRBJ1-6|.|TRBD1|TRBV5-4
CASSSLQGRSRSPLHF
>TRBJ2-7|.|TRBD2|TRBV18
CASSSSGRNGEQYF
>TRBJ1-1|.|TRBD1|TRBV19
CASSINGDSEAFF
>TRBJ1-4|.|.|TRBV7-9
CASTLGGRYNEKLFF
>TRBJ2-1|.|.|TRBV2
CASTQIGRHDNEQFF